Below are 20 T cell receptor beta chains sequenced from a single sample in a study of blood T cell repertoires in COVID-19 (dated by TCRdb to about 2020). The library came from the immunoSEQ multiplex PCR assay. TCRdb mirrors the immuneACCESS table, restricted to in-frame sequences. Some clones are absent from its copies; in checked studies, under half trace to an unresolved V gene, and the reason for the others is unknown. This sample lists 240,000 or so clones; 75% to 85% were detected once. Roughly 7.4% of the sample lies in the top ten. Sequences were obtained from peripheral blood. All receptors come from a woman aged 80 or older with COVID-19, enrolled during active disease.

This chain links TRBV14 with TRBJ1-3; D remains ambiguous. The CDR3 has 15 amino acids. The V and J ends lost 4 bases and 0 bases respectively, with 10 bases between them. Looked up from germline, CDR1 is SGHDN and CDR2 is FVKESK. CDR3 amino acids: CASSRVGNSGNTIYF. CDR3 nucleotides: TGTGCCAGCAGCCGAGTCGGGAACTCTGGAAACACCATATATTTT.

The V call is TRBV2, the J call TRBJ1-6; D is unclear. The germline V gene has CDR1 SNHLY and CDR2 FYNNEI. V lost 4 bases and J 5 bases, leaving 12 bases between the germline ends. This CDR3 contains 15 residues. The CDR3 loop is CASSVKGADNSPLHF. DNA for the CDR3: TGTGCCAGCAGTGTGAAGGGAGCAGATAATTCACCCCTCCACTTT.

This clone has a single count. The junction departs from germline at one end; a sequencing error may be responsible. The chain uses TRBV27 and TRBJ1-6; D remains ambiguous. There are 18 residues in the CDR3. Germline V CDR1 and CDR2: MNHEY, SMNVEV (reference sequence). CDR3 DNA sequence: TGTGCCAGCAGCTTATCATACTCCTGGACTATTCGTCAACCACCCCTCCACTTT. This codes for CASSLSYSWTIRQPPLHF.

The rearrangement uses TRBV2 and TRBJ1-1; 7 nucleotides agree with TRBD1. J lost 4 bases, V lost 4 bases, and 6 bases had no gene match. CDR1 and CDR2 (germline): SNHLY, FYNNEI. The CDR3 has 14 residues. The CDR3 spells CASSGQGKGTEAFF. In DNA form, the CDR3 reads TGTGCCAGCAGTGGACAGGGAAAAGGCACTGAAGCTTTCTTT.

V gene TRBV7-3 combines with J gene TRBJ1-6; a possible D gene is TRBD1 (6 bases). The CDR3 length is 15 residues. V was cut by 5 bases and J by 7 bases, with 15 bases left in between. The germline V gene has CDR1 SGHTA and CDR2 FQGTGA. The CDR3 DNA sequence: TGTGCCAGCAGCCCGGACAGCCTAGAGAATTCACCCCTCCACTTT. Amino acid sequence: CASSPDSLENSPLHF.

The chain links TRBV5-1 to TRBJ1-5, with 8 bases fitting TRBD1. The V segment lost 2 bases and the J segment 4 bases; nucleotides outside the gene matches: 2. This CDR3 comprises 14 residues. Germline V gene data show CDR1 as SGHRS and CDR2 as YFSETQ. The CDR3 nucleotides read TGCGCCAGCAGCTTTGGACAGGGAAATCAGCCCCAGCATTTT. Its protein is CASSFGQGNQPQHF.

This clone turned up a few times. The V call is TRBV2, the J call TRBJ1-6, with D possibly being TRBD1 (6 bases). The CDR3 is 15 residues long. The germline V gene encodes CDR1 SNHLY and CDR2 FYNNEI. The V gene lost 6 bases and the J gene lost 7 bases, with 16 bases spanning the gap. CDR3: CASSSTGSQNSPLHF. The CDR3 coding sequence is TGTGCCAGCAGCTCGACAGGCTCCCAAAATTCACCCCTCCACTTT.

This rearrangement joins TRBV29-1 to TRBJ2-4; 7 bases map to TRBD1. The CDR3 covers 14 residues. The germline V gene encodes CDR1 SQVTM and CDR2 ANQGSEA. Losses at the gene ends were 4 bases for V and 1 base for J; bases not matched to a gene: 4. CDR3 sequence (DNA): TGCAGCGTTGCAGGGGGAATGGCCAAAAACATTCAGTACTTC. This encodes CSVAGGMAKNIQYF.

The chain recombines TRBV28 with TRBJ2-1, with D possibly TRBD1 on 6 matching bases. Trimming removed 6 bases at V and 8 bases at J, with 14 bases between. The CDR3 is 13 residues long. CDR1 is MDHEN and CDR2 is SYDVKM in the germline V gene. This CDR3 is CASSPAGVDEQFF. CDR3 sequence (DNA): TGTGCCAGCAGCCCCGCAGGGGTGGATGAGCAGTTCTTC.

The J gene is TRBJ2-1, the V gene TRBV6-2 or TRBV6-3; D might be TRBD2 (5 bases). The CDR3 totals 16 residues. Germline loops: CDR1 MNHEY, CDR2 SVGEGT. V shed 2 bases and J shed 10 bases, with 21 bases lying between them. The CDR3, as DNA: TGTGCCAGCAGTTACCTAGGCTTCCTCGGGGTGCGGGAGCAGTTCTTC. Its protein is CASSYLGFLGVREQFF.

This clone was seen more than once but under ten times. V is TRBV19 and J is TRBJ1-1; D is perhaps TRBD1 (6 bases). The CDR3 contains 13 residues. CDR1 is LNHDA and CDR2 is SQIVND in the germline V gene (reference sequence). Trimming stripped 5 bases from V and 2 bases from J, with 9 bases between. The chain's CDR3 is CASSLQGNTEAFF. The DNA of the CDR3 is TGTGCCAGTAGTCTACAGGGTAACACTGAAGCTTTCTTT.

J is TRBJ2-1 and V is TRBV2; 8 nucleotides match TRBD2. CDR3 length equals 15 residues. CDR1 is SNHLY, CDR2 FYNNEI, per germline. V lost 3 bases and J lost 9; bases outside the gene matches: 10. CDR3 residues: CASSESSGGAREQFF. The CDR3 DNA reads TGTGCCAGCAGTGAGAGCTCCGGGGGGGCACGTGAGCAGTTCTTC.

The rearrangement links TRBV7-2 to TRBJ1-1; possibly TRBD1 for D (6 bases). From germline, CDR1 is SGHTA and CDR2 FQGNSA. This CDR3 region has 15 residues. The germline V and J ends were trimmed by 1 base and 0 bases, with 9 bases remaining between them. This chain's CDR3 is CASSLGDRMNTEAFF. CDR3 bases: TGTGCCAGCAGCTTAGGCGACAGGATGAACACTGAAGCTTTCTTT.

This clone has more than one count but fewer than ten. This chain's CDR3 is CAWSVSAGGRETQYF. The CDR3 bases are TGTGCCTGGAGTGTCTCAGCGGGGGGGCGGGAGACCCAGTACTTC. V gene TRBV30 combines with J gene TRBJ2-5, with TRBD2 identical over 10 bases. V shed 0 bases, J shed 5 bases, and the junction held 6 bases outside the gene matches. The germline V gene encodes CDR1 GTSNPN and CDR2 SVGIG (reference sequence). The CDR3 has 15 residues. The full variable domain, with the rest looked up from reference TRBV30 and TRBJ2-5, is SQTIHQWPATLVQPVGSPLSLECTVEGTSNPNLYWYRQAAGRGLQLLFYSVGIGQISSEVPQNLSASRPQDRQFILSSKKLLLSDSGFYLCAWSVSAGGRETQYFGPGTRLLVL.

The chain has TRBV19 and TRBJ2-1, with 8 bases aligning to TRBD1. The V gene's germline CDR1 is LNHDA and CDR2 SQIVND (reference sequence). This CDR3 spans 13 amino acids. V lost 5 bases and J lost 10; bases outside the gene matches: 7. The CDR3 reads CASSETGANEQFF. The CDR3 DNA follows: TGTGCCAGTAGTGAGACAGGGGCCAACGAGCAGTTCTTC. Using reference TRBV19 and TRBJ2-1 for the parts outside the CDR3, the full variable domain is DGGITQSPKYLFRKEGQNVTLSCEQNLNHDAMYWYRQDPGQGLRLIYYSQIVNDFQKGDIAEGYSVSREKKESFPLTVTSAQKNPTAFYLCASSETGANEQFFGPGTRLTVL.

This clone was seen only once. The chain carries TRBV18 and TRBJ2-7; 8 nucleotides agree with TRBD1. Looked up from germline, CDR1 is KGHSH and CDR2 is LQKENI. The CDR3 length is 15 residues. V lost 2 bases and J lost 8; bases outside the gene matches: 11. The chain's CDR3 is CASSPVTGGPPQQYF. CDR3 nucleotide sequence: TGTGCCAGCTCACCAGTCACAGGGGGTCCCCCACAGCAGTACTTC. Complete variable domain (other parts from reference TRBV18 and TRBJ2-7): NAGVMQNPRHLVRRRGQEARLRCSPMKGHSHVYWYRQLPEEGLKFMVYLQKENIIDESGMPKERFSAEFPKEGPSILRIQQVVRGDSAAYFCASSPVTGGPPQQYFGPGTRLTVT.

This chain connects TRBV12-3 or TRBV12-4 to TRBJ1-1; no firm D call. The CDR3 contains 13 residues. V lost 0 bases and J lost 3, with 5 bases in between. The CDR3 DNA follows: TGTGCCAGCAGTTTAGCGTCTTACACTGAAGCTTTCTTT. This encodes CASSLASYTEAFF.

The chain employs TRBV6-9 and TRBJ1-4; no definite D call. The germline V gene has CDR1 MNHGY and CDR2 SVAAGI. The V end was cut by 6 bases, the J end by 5 bases, with 10 bases between. This CDR3 spans 13 amino acids. CDR3 sequence reads: CASRREINEKLFF. CDR3 in DNA: TGTGCCAGCAGGCGAGAAATAAATGAAAAACTGTTTTTT.

The rearrangement uses TRBV2 and TRBJ2-3; TRBD2 might be the D (5 bases). CDR3 size: 15 residues. Trimming took 6 bases from V and 2 from J, leaving 15 bases between them. The V gene's germline CDR1 is SNHLY and CDR2 FYNNEI. The CDR3 loop is CASRIFRGYTDTQYF. The CDR3 DNA follows: TGTGCCAGCAGGATTTTTCGGGGATACACAGATACGCAGTATTTT.

V usage is TRBV19 and J usage is TRBJ1-4, with TRBD1 identical over 11 bases. This CDR3 region has 14 residues. V shed 8 bases, J shed 8 bases, and the junction held 7 bases outside the gene matches. The germline V gene has CDR1 LNHDA and CDR2 SQIVND (reference sequence). CDR3 sequence reads: CASRLGQGVEKLFF. The CDR3 nucleotides read TGTGCCAGTCGATTGGGACAGGGGGTAGAAAAACTGTTTTTT.